The sequence of this TCR beta chain was determined in a study of blood T cell repertoires in COVID-19. About the study: Samples of COVID-19 (acute and convalescent) were obtained from the United States, Italy and Spain. The cDNA or gDNA used as material had been derived from T cells, B-cell-depleted T cells, or PBMCs.

Original analysis: How many nucleated cells were present was estimated from reference gene primer amplification. Libraries were prepared by immunoSEQ multiplex PCR; TCRdb keeps only in-frame clonotypes and omits some of them. V, J and clone size reflect that table, while D and trimming were determined from the DNA. This sample yields about 140,000 clones, of which about 78% are seen a single time; approximately 11% belongs to the top ten. The V and J ends lost 6 bases and 6 bases respectively, with 15 bases between them. CDR1 and CDR2 (germline): MNHEY, SMNVEV (reference sequence). There are 13 residues in the CDR3.

The clonotype originates from a man aged 55-75 years who had recovered from COVID-19. Sequencing input: peripheral blood. The V gene is TRBV27, the J gene TRBJ2-7, with unresolved D. The CDR3 region is CASSNFARSEQYF. CDR3 in DNA: TGTGCCAGCAGCAACTTCGCCCGTAGCGAGCAGTACTTC.